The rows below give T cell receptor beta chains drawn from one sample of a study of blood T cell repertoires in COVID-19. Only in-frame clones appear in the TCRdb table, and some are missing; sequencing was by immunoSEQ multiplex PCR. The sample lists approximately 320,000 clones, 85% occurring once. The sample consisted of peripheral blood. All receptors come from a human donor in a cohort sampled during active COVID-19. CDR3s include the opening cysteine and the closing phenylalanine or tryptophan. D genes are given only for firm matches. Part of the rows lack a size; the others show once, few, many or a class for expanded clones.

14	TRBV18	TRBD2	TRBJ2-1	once	TGTGCCAGCTCACCCGGACTAGCGGGGGGGCGGCAGTTCTTC	CASSPGLAGGRQFF
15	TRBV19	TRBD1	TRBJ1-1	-	TGTGCCAGTAGTCTGGGACAGGGCTGGAGCACTGAAGCTTTCTTT	CASSLGQGWSTEAFF
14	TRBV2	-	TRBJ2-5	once	TGTGCCAGCACCCCGGGGGTAATACAAGAGACCCAGTACTTC	CASTPGVIQETQYF
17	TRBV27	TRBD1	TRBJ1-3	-	TGTGCCAGCAGCCTACGGACAGGGGGCTTCTCTGGAAACACCATATATTTT	CASSLRTGGFSGNTIYF
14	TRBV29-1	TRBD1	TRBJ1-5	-	TGCAGCGTTGAGGCAGGGGGTAGCAATCAGCCCCAGCATTTT	CSVEAGGSNQPQHF
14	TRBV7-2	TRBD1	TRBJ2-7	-	TGTGCCAGCAGGGACAGGGCGCTTTCGTACGAGCAGTACTTC	CASRDRALSYEQYF
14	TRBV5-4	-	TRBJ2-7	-	TGTGCCAGCAGCTTTCGAGGGAGGACCTACGAGCAGTACTTC	CASSFRGRTYEQYF
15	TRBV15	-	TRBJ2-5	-	TGTGCCACCCACACGTTTGGGCAGGGGCAAGAGACCCAGTACTTC	CATHTFGQGQETQYF
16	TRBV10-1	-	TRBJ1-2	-	TGCGCCAGCAGTCCCTCCGGGACACCTGATGGCTATGGCTACACCTTC	CASSPSGTPDGYGYTF
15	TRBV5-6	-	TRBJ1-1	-	TGTGCCAGCAACGAGGCCGGGGGAGGAGGCACTGAAGCTTTCTTT	CASNEAGGGGTEAFF